This entry features one T cell receptor (beta chain) sequence. This record comes from a study of blood T cell repertoires in COVID-19. TCRdb's copy holds only in-frame clones and misses some; the assay was immunoSEQ multiplex PCR. The sample gives 150,000 to 200,000 clones, 70% to 80% of which show up once; 17% is in the top ten. This CDR3 is 15 amino acids long. The V and J ends lost 4 bases and 0 bases respectively, with 11 bases between them. Germline assignment: CDR1 SSHAT and CDR2 FNYEAQ (reference sequence). V and J are TRBV7-7 and TRBJ2-3, with D possibly being TRBD2 (5 bases). The sample was PBMCs or T cells enriched from blood (not recorded which). This receptor was taken from a woman between 45 and 65 years old who had recovered from COVID-19. CDR3 DNA sequence: TGTGCCAGCAGCTCCCATGGACTGAGCACAGATACGCAGTATTTT. The encoded protein is CASSSHGLSTDTQYF. The whole variable domain, filled in from reference TRBV7-7 and TRBJ2-3, reads GAGVSQSPRYKVTKRGQDVTLRCDPISSHATLYWYQQALGQGPEFLTYFNYEAQPDKSGLPSDRFSAERPEGSISTLTIQRTEQRDSAMYRCASSSHGLSTDTQYFGPGTRLTVL.